This T cell receptor beta chain was sequenced during a study of OX40 agonist ivuxolimab in advanced cancers. Background on the study: Aged 23 to 79 with a mean of approximately 60 years, they were roughly 83% male.

A word on this clone: Its cognate antigen is unknown.

Study conclusions and caveats: In the 0.1-3.0 mg/kg groups, partial responders showed among the lowest expansion.

Germline V gives CDR1 SGDLS, CDR2 YYNGEE. V lost 3 bases, J lost 2 bases, and 8 bases stayed unmatched. The CDR3 spans 17 residues. Sequenced by immunoSEQ multiplex PCR; TCRdb stores in-frame clones only, minus some. The sample yields about 65,000 clones, about 90% seen once. This clonotype was obtained from an adult with an advanced solid tumor such as melanoma, head and neck, liver or kidney cancer. The chain is built from TRBV9 and TRBJ2-6; 7 bases are a match to TRBD2. The material sequenced was CD4+ or CD8+ T cells sorted from blood, taken in a trial of the OX40 agonist ivuxolimab. The chain's CDR3 is CASSDREVPAGANVLTF. Here the CDR3 DNA reads TGTGCCAGCAGCGACCGGGAGGTTCCAGCTGGGGCCAACGTCCTGACTTTC.